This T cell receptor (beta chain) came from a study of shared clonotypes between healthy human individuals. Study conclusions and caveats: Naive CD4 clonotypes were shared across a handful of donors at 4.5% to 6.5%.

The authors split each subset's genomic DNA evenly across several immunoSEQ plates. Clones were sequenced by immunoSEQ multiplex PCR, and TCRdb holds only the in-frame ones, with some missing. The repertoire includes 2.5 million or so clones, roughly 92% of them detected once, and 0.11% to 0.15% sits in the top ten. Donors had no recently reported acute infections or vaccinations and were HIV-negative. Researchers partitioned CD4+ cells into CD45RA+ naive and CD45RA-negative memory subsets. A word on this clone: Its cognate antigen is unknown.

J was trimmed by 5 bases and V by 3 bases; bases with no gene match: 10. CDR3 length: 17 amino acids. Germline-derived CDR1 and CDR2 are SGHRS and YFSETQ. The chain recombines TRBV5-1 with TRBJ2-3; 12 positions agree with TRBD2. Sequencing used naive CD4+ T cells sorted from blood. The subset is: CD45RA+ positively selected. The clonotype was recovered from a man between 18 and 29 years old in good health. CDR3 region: CASSSARTSGDLDTQYF. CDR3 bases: TGCGCCAGCAGCTCCGCAAGGACTAGCGGGGATTTAGATACGCAGTATTTT.